These 21 T cell receptor beta chains originate from one sample sequenced in a study of blood T cell repertoires in COVID-19. The repertoire was sequenced with immunoSEQ multiplex PCR; TCRdb's copy has only in-frame clones and lacks some. Counted here are 30,000 to 35,000 clones, around 89% occurring once; the ten biggest clones make up about 0.55%. The source material was peripheral blood. The source of these receptors is a woman aged 40-49 years with active or convalescent COVID-19.

The CDR3 spells CARGLAGGIEQFF. CDR3 in DNA: TGTGCCAGGGGACTAGCGGGAGGGATTGAGCAGTTCTTC. This chain connects TRBV2 to TRBJ2-1, with 16 bases that match TRBD2. Germline values: CDR1 SNHLY, CDR2 FYNNEI. CDR3 length: 13 amino acids. V gave up 9 bases and J gave up 9 bases; unmatched junction bases: 2.

The chain uses TRBV24-1 and TRBJ1-6; D may be TRBD1 (5 bases). Per the germline V gene, CDR1 is KGHDR and CDR2 is SFDVKD. Trimming stripped 4 bases from V and 8 bases from J, with 23 bases between. CDR3 length: 18 residues. The CDR3 DNA is TGTGCCACCAGTGAGTCCAACATCTCCAGGGTCTCTGATTCACCCCTCCACTTT. It translates to CATSESNISRVSDSPLHF.

The J gene is TRBJ1-4, the V gene TRBV29-1, with D unclear. The ends were cut back, 2 bases at V and 3 bases at J, with 10 bases in the middle. From germline, CDR1 is SQVTM and CDR2 ANQGSEA. The CDR3 has 14 residues. The CDR3 spells CSVEPQYANEKLFF. As DNA, the CDR3 is TGCAGCGTTGAACCCCAGTACGCTAATGAAAAACTGTTTTTT.

The chain links TRBV7-2 to TRBJ1-4; D unclear. The CDR3 has 15 amino acids. Germline V gene data show CDR1 as SGHTA and CDR2 as FQGNSA. Trimming took off 1 base at V and 0 bases at J, with 6 bases between the two ends. The CDR3 is CASSLVVATNEKLFF. The CDR3 DNA reads TGTGCCAGCAGCTTAGTAGTGGCAACTAATGAAAAACTGTTTTTT.

This chain connects TRBV12-5 to TRBJ2-3; 11 nucleotides agree with TRBD2. The V gene's germline CDR1 is LGHNT and CDR2 FRNRAP. The V and J ends lost 3 bases and 3 bases, in that order; junction bases with no gene match: 5. The length of the CDR3 is 16 residues. CDR3 loop: CASGFVSGGATDTQYF. Here the CDR3 DNA reads TGTGCTAGTGGTTTTGTTAGCGGGGGGGCGACAGATACGCAGTATTTT.

J is TRBJ2-2 and V is TRBV19; 7 bases map to TRBD1. J was trimmed by 11 bases and V by 5 bases; bases with no gene match: 17. Germline loops: CDR1 LNHDA, CDR2 SQIVND (reference sequence). This CDR3 contains 16 residues. CDR3 sequence: CASSLLTGAAFSELFF. In DNA, the CDR3 is TGTGCCAGTAGTCTCCTAACAGGGGCCGCCTTTTCCGAGCTGTTTTTT.

V and J are TRBV6-1 and TRBJ1-1, with a tentative D call TRBD1 (5 bases). CDR3 length equals 14 residues. With 1 base removed from V and 11 bases from J, the gap between germline ends came to 17 bases. Germline-derived CDR1 and CDR2 are MNHNS and SASEGT. The CDR3 nucleotides read TGTGCCAGCAGTGAAGGGGGGGTCAGGCTTCAGGCTTTCTTT. Amino acid sequence: CASSEGGVRLQAFF.

CDR3 region: CASSSTRTRAGTGELFF. As DNA, the CDR3 is TGTGCCAGCAGTTCCACTCGGACTAGAGCTGGCACCGGGGAGCTGTTTTTT. V usage is TRBV27 and J usage is TRBJ2-2; 7 positions agree with TRBD2. The CDR3 loop spans 17 amino acids. J gave up 4 bases and V 4 bases, and 12 bases lay outside the gene matches. Per germline, CDR1 MNHEY and CDR2 SMNVEV (reference sequence).

The gene calls are TRBV6-5 and TRBJ1-4; 7 positions match TRBD1. Germline CDR1 reads MNHEY; CDR2 reads SVGAGI. The CDR3 covers 16 residues. The junction had 9 bases not matched to a gene; V was cut back by 0 bases and J by 8 bases. This chain's CDR3 is CASSYSRGGQGEKLFF. The CDR3 DNA is TGTGCCAGCAGTTACTCGAGAGGGGGCCAAGGGGAAAAACTGTTTTTT.

The J gene is TRBJ1-4, the V gene TRBV15; possibly TRBD1 for D (5 bases). The V and J ends lost 3 bases and 5 bases respectively, with 13 bases between them. The CDR3 is 15 amino acids. Per the germline V gene, CDR1 is LNHNV and CDR2 is YYDKDF (reference sequence). As DNA, the CDR3 is TGTGCCACCAGCAGTGGGTTTCGGGGGAATGAAAAACTGTTTTTT. This sequence encodes CATSSGFRGNEKLFF.

CDR3 DNA: TGTGCCAGCAGCCAAGGGGACAGGGAGAACACTGAAGCTTTCTTT. Translating it yields CASSQGDRENTEAFF. J is TRBJ1-1 and V is TRBV4-2; 9 positions match TRBD1. V gave up 1 base and J gave up 1 base; unmatched junction bases: 1. From germline, CDR1 is LGHNA and CDR2 YNFKEQ. The length of the CDR3 is 15 residues.

This chain joins TRBV3-1 (or the pseudogene TRBV3-2) and TRBJ2-1, with D maybe TRBD1 (5 bases). In germline, CDR1 is LGHDT, CDR2 YNNKEL (reference sequence). Trimming cost V 3 bases and J 10 bases, with 10 bases left between them. CDR3 length: 12 amino acids. The CDR3, as DNA: TGTGCCAGCAGCCAGGTAGCAGGGGAGCAGTTCTTC. This codes for CASSQVAGEQFF.

The CDR3: CASSLATNTGELFF. The CDR3 nucleotides read TGCGCCAGCAGCTTAGCGACGAACACCGGGGAGCTGTTTTTT. This chain links TRBV4-3 with TRBJ2-2, with D possibly TRBD2 on 5 matching bases. V dropped 5 bases and J dropped 0 bases, with 7 bases sitting between them. The CDR3 covers 14 residues. Germline lookup yields CDR1 LGHNA and CDR2 YSLEER.

The rearrangement uses TRBV19 and TRBJ2-1, with 7 bases aligning to TRBD2. CDR3 length: 13 amino acids. Germline V gene sequence: CDR1 LNHDA, CDR2 SQIVND (reference sequence). V was pared by 8 bases and J by 3 bases, with 4 bases of the junction left unmatched. This CDR3 is CASSWGGYNEQFF. CDR3 DNA: TGTGCCAGTTCTTGGGGGGGCTACAATGAGCAGTTCTTC.

This clone was detected only once. Here the CDR3 DNA reads TGTGCCAGCAGCTTGGCCCCTTTTAGCGGGGTCCAAGAGACCCAGTACTTC. Protein sequence: CASSLAPFSGVQETQYF. This chain links TRBV5-4 with TRBJ2-5; 8 nucleotides match TRBD2. Trimming took 0 bases from V and 1 from J; bases not matched to a gene: 8. This CDR3 comprises 17 residues. Germline V gene sequence: CDR1 SGHNT, CDR2 YYREEE (reference sequence).

This clone was counted once. The chain has TRBV30 and TRBJ1-1; D is unclear. The CDR3 is made up of 13 amino acids. Germline lookup yields CDR1 GTSNPN and CDR2 SVGIG (reference sequence). Trimming shortened V by 0 bases and J by 5 bases, and 10 bases separated the two germline ends. In DNA form, the CDR3 reads TGTGCCTGGAGTGTTACCAAGGAGACTGAAGCTTTCTTT. Translated, it gives CAWSVTKETEAFF.

About this clone itself: Its ends do not fully match the called genes, so a read error is possible. CDR3 sequence (DNA): TGTGCCAGCAGTTTTGCCCCCGGGACAGGGCAAGGGACCCAGTACTTC. This translates into CASSFAPGTGQGTQYF. The V call is TRBV27, the J call TRBJ2-5; 9 bases fit TRBD1. The CDR3 is made up of 16 amino acids. The germline V gene has CDR1 MNHEY and CDR2 SMNVEV (reference sequence).

For this clone: Its ends do not fully match the called genes, so a read error is possible. V and J are TRBV5-6 and TRBJ2-7; 11 bases match TRBD1. The CDR3 totals 14 residues. CDR1 and CDR2 (germline): SGHDT, YYEEEE. CDR3 sequence: CASSSPGQGDEQHF. In DNA, the CDR3 is TGTGCCAGCAGCTCGCCGGGACAGGGGGACGAGCAGCACTTC.

This rearrangement joins TRBV6-4 to TRBJ1-5; D is possibly TRBD1 (5 bases). V lost 6 bases and J lost 0, with 9 bases in between. This CDR3 comprises 14 residues. Germline V gene data show CDR1 as MRHNA and CDR2 as SNTAGT. The CDR3 is CASRGPDSNQPQHF. Here the CDR3 DNA reads TGTGCCAGCAGGGGGCCTGATAGCAATCAGCCCCAGCATTTT.

The chain joins TRBV19 to TRBJ1-1; D unclear. From germline, CDR1 is LNHDA and CDR2 SQIVND (reference sequence). This CDR3 contains 13 residues. The V end lost 1 base, the J end lost 2 bases, and 5 bases lay between the germline ends. The CDR3, as DNA: TGTGCCAGTAGTATAGCGTCCAACACTGAAGCTTTCTTT. It translates to CASSIASNTEAFF.

This clone turned up a few times. V usage is TRBV12-3 or TRBV12-4 and J usage is TRBJ2-7, with a possible D match to TRBD1 (5 bases). Deletions cut 4 bases from V and 3 bases from J, with 7 bases between. CDR3 length equals 12 residues. The CDR3 loop is CASSSRDYEQYF. CDR3 bases: TGTGCCAGCAGTTCCAGGGACTACGAGCAGTACTTC.